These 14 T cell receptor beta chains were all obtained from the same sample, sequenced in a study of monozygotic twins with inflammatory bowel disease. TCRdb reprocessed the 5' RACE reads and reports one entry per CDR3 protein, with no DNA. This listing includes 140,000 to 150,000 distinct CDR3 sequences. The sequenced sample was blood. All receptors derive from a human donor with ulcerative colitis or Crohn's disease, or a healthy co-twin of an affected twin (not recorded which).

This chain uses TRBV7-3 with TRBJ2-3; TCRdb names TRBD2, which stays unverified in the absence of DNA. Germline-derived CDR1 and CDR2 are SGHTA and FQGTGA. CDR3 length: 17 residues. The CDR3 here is CASSLTGAGGPQDTQYF.

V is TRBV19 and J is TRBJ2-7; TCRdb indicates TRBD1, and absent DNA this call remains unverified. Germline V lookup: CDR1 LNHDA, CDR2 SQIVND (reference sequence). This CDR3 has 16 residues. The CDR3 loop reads CASSMSKGDFRYEQYF.

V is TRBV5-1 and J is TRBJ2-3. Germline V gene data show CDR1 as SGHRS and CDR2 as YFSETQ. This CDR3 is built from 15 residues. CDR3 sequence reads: CASSLGRLARDTQYF.

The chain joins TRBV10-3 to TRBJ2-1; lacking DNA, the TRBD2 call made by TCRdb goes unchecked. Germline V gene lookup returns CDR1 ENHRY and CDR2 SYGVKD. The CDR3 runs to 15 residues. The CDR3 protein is CAISETSGSYNEQFF.

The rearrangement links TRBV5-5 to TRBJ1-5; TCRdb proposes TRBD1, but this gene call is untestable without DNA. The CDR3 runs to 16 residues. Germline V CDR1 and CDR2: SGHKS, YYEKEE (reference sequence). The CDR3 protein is CASSPVAVYSNQPQHF. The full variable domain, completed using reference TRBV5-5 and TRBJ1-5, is DAGVTQSPTHLIKTRGQQVTLRCSPISGHKSVSWYQQVLGQGPQFIFQYYEKEERGRGNFPDRFSARQFPNYSSELNVNALLLGDSALYLCASSPVAVYSNQPQHFGDGTRLSIL.

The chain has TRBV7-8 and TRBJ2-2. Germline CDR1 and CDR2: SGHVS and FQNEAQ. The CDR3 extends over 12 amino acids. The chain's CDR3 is CASSFDSTELFF.

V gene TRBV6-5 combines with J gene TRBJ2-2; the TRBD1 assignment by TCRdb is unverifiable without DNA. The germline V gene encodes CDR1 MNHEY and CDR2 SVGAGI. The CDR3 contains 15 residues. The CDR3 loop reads CASSLPRGNTGELFF.

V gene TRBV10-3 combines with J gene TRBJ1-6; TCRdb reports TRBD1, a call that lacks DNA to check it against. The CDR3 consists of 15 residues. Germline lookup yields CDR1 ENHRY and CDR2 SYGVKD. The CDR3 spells CAISSDTGGNSPLHF.

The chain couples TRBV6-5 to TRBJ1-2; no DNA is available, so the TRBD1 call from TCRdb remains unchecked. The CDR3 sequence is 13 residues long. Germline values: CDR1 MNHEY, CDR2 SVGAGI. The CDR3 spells CASRTGQLYGYTF.

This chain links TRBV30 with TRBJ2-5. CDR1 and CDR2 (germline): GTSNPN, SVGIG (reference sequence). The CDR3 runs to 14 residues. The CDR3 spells CAWNSDPNQETQYF.

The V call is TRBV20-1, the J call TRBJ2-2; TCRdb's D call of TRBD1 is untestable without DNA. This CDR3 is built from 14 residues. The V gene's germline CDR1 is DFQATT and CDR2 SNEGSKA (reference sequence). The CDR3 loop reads CSARLQGSTGELFF.

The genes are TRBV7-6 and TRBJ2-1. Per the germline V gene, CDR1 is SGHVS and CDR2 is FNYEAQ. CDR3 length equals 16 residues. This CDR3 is CASSLGDLAGYNEQFF.

The CDR3 sequence is CASRVMGGGEQFF. The chain combines TRBV5-1 with TRBJ2-1; there is no DNA to check the TCRdb D call of TRBD2. CDR1 and CDR2 (germline): SGHRS, YFSETQ. The CDR3 contains 13 residues.

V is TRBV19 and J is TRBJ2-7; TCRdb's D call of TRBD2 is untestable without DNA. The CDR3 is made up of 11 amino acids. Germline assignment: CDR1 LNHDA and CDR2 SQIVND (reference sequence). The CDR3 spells CASSGGYEQYF.